This entry lists 6 T cell receptor beta chains sequenced from one sample in a study of blood T cell repertoires in COVID-19. TCRdb's table, derived via immunoSEQ multiplex PCR, lists solely in-frame clones and lacks some. The sample lists more than 200,000 clones; roughly nine tenths were seen once. Sample: peripheral blood. Source of these receptors: a man aged 18 to 30 with active or convalescent COVID-19.

The V and J genes are TRBV24-1 and TRBJ2-6; TRBD1 aligns across 7 bases. The germline V gene encodes CDR1 KGHDR and CDR2 SFDVKD. Germline trimming cut 4 bases from V and 0 bases from J; bases unmatched to any gene: 8. The CDR3 has 18 residues. CDR3 amino acids: CATSDPRDSYSGANVLTF. CDR3 DNA: TGTGCCACCAGTGACCCCCGGGACAGCTACTCTGGGGCCAACGTCCTGACTTTC.

The V and J genes are TRBV3-1 (or the pseudogene TRBV3-2) and TRBJ1-1; no reliable D call. V shed 1 base and J shed 1 base, with 10 bases lying between them. The CDR3 runs 15 residues. Germline V gives CDR1 LGHDT, CDR2 YNNKEL (reference sequence). CDR3 amino acids: CASSQVRPGNTEAFF. The CDR3 DNA follows: TGTGCCAGCAGCCAAGTCAGGCCTGGGAACACTGAAGCTTTCTTT.

The chain links TRBV7-9 to TRBJ1-6; D is undetermined. CDR1 and CDR2 from the germline V gene are SEHNR and FQNEAQ (reference sequence). There are 12 residues in the CDR3. V shed 5 bases and J shed 8 bases, with 7 bases lying between them. The CDR3 sequence: CASSRDDSPLHF. CDR3 sequence (DNA): TGTGCCAGCAGCCGAGATGATTCACCCCTCCACTTT.

Here the CDR3 reads CASSQEWTDRGGKDTEAFF. The DNA for the CDR3 is TGTGCCAGCAGCCAAGAATGGACGGACCGGGGGGGGAAGGACACTGAAGCTTTCTTT. V and J are TRBV3-1 (or the pseudogene TRBV3-2) and TRBJ1-1; possible D gene TRBD1, 5 bases. This CDR3 is built from 19 residues. Per the germline V gene, CDR1 is LGHDT and CDR2 is YNNKEL (reference sequence). Trimming pared 0 bases from V and 3 bases from J, leaving 23 bases between.

The DNA of the CDR3 is TGTGCCCATTCCCGGGGATCTGGGGCCAACGTCCTGACTTTC. Translated, it gives CAHSRGSGANVLTF. This sequence joins TRBV28 and TRBJ2-6, with a weak D call TRBD2 (5 bases). Trimming removed 11 bases at V and 1 base at J, with 12 bases between. Germline CDR1 is MDHEN and CDR2 is SYDVKM. The CDR3 spans 14 residues.

This chain joins TRBV11-2 and TRBJ1-2, with 8 bases aligning to TRBD1. V shed 1 base, J shed 4 bases, and the junction held 5 bases outside the gene matches. CDR3 length equals 15 residues. From germline, CDR1 is SGHAT and CDR2 FQNNGV. The CDR3 DNA reads TGTGCCAGCAGCTTAGTGCGACAGGGGTTCTATGGCTACACCTTC. This sequence encodes CASSLVRQGFYGYTF. Full variable domain (rest looked up from reference TRBV11-2 and TRBJ1-2): EAGVAQSPRYKIIEKRQSVAFWCNPISGHATLYWYQQILGQGPKLLIQFQNNGVVDDSQLPKDRFSAERLKGVDSTLKIQPAKLEDSAVYLCASSLVRQGFYGYTFGSGTRLTVV.